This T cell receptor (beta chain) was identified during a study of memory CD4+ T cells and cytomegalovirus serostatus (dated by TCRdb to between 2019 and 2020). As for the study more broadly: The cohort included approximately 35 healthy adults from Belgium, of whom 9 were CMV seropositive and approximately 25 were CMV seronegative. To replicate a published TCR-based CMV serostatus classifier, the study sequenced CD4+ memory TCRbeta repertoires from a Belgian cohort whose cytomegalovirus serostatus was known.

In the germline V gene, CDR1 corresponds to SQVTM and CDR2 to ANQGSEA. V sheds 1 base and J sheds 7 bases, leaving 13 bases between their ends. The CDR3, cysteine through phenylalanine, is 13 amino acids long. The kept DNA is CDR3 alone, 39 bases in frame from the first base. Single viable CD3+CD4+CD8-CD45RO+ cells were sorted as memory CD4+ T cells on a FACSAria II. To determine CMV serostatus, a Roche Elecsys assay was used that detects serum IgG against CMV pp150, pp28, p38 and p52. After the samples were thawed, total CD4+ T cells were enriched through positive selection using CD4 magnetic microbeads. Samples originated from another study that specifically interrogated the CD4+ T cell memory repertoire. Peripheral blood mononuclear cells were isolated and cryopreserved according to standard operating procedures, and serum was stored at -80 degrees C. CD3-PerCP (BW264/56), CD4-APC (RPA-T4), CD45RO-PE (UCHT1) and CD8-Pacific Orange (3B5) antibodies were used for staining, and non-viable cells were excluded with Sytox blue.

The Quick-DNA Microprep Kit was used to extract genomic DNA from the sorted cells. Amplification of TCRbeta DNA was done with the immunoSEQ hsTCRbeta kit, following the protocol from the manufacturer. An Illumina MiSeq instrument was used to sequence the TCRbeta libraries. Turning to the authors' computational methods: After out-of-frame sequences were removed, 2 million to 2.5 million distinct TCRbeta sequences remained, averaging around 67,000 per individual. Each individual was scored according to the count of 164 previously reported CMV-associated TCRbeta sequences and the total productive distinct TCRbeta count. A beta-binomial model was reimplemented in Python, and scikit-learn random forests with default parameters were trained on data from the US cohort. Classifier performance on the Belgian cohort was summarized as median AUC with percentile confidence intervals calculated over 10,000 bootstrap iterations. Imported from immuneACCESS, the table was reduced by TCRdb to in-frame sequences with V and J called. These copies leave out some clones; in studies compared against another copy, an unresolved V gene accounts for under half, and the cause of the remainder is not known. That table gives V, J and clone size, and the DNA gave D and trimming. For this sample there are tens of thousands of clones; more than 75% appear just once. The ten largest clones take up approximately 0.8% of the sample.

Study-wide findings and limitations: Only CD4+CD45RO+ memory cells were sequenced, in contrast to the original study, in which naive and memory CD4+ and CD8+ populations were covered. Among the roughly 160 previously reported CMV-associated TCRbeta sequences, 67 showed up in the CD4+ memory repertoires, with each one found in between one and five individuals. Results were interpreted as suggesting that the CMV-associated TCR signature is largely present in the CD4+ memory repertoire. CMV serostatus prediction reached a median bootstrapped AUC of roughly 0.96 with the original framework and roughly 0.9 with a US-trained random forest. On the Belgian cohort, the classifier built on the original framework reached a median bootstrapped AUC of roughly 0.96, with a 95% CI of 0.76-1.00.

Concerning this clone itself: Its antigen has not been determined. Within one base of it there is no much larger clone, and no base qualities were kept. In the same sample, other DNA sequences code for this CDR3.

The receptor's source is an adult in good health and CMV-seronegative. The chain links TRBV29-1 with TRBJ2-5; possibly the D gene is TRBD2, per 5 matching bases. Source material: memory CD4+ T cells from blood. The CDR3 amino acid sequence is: CSVEGTSPGTQYF. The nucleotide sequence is TGCAGCGTTGAAGGGACTTCCCCGGGGACCCAGTACTTC.